A selection of T cell receptor beta chains follows, all from one sample in a study of cytomegalovirus exposure and HLA in healthy donors. Assay: immunoSEQ multiplex PCR; the TCRdb copy retains only in-frame clones and omits some. There are about 120,000 clones in the sample; around 80% occur only once, and 1.5% lies in the top ten. Sequencing was carried out using PBMCs. These receptor sequences come from a woman aged 18 to 35 in good health and CMV-seronegative. CDR3s leave out the opening cysteine and the closing phenylalanine or tryptophan. Fields, in order: CDR3 protein, clone size, V gene, J gene. Where a row states a size, it is once, few, many or the class of an expanded clone; other rows omit it.

AVGGGGWNEQF	NA	TRBV19	TRBJ2-1
ASSPTGGNQPQH	NA	TRBV5-6	TRBJ1-5
ASSSRHNEQF	NA	TRBV11-2	TRBJ2-1
ASSQGNGYT	few	TRBV2	TRBJ1-2
ASSPRQGAGNQPQH	NA	TRBV19	TRBJ1-5
ASGTRPASGNTIY	NA	TRBV12-5	TRBJ1-3
AWSKTGGYNEQF	NA	TRBV30	TRBJ2-1
ASRDRGSAQPQH	NA	TRBV2	TRBJ1-5
ASSVRQGATNEKLF	NA	TRBV7-6	TRBJ1-4
AWSDRLGNIQY	NA	TRBV30	TRBJ2-4
AISEAPYEQY	NA	TRBV10-3	TRBJ2-7
ASSFTGMINYGYT	once	TRBV7-2	TRBJ1-2
ASSLEGQGLDTQY	NA	TRBV5-5	TRBJ2-3
ASSYGENTEAF	NA	TRBV6-5	TRBJ1-1
ASSQVGRTSGKETQY	NA	TRBV4-1	TRBJ2-5
ASSTLGAYEQY	few	TRBV19	TRBJ2-7
ASSYARTGGPYEQY	NA	TRBV6-5	TRBJ2-7
ASSILLNTEAF	NA	TRBV19	TRBJ1-1
ASSEALRMLGTGF	NA	TRBV2	TRBJ2-1
ASSVAWSGFGGYT	NA	TRBV9	TRBJ1-2
ASSLGQGLTRGYT	NA	TRBV7-9	TRBJ1-2
ASSSPRDKTYEQY	NA	TRBV7-8	TRBJ2-7
ASSRQGIEDEKLF	few	TRBV6-5	TRBJ1-4
ASSKQVGQPQH	NA	TRBV5-8	TRBJ1-5
AAREELETQY	NA	TRBV2	TRBJ2-5
ASSLDLVGSPLH	NA	TRBV19	TRBJ1-6
AISRQGSYEQY	once	TRBV10-3	TRBJ2-7
ASSLGTGGLQETQY	NA	TRBV5-1	TRBJ2-5
ASSPPGVFELF	once	TRBV7-2	TRBJ2-2
ASAIGGDGAPQH	NA	TRBV27	TRBJ1-5
ASSNAAGAKTYEQY	NA	TRBV6-6	TRBJ2-7
ATARGRIPSTDTQY	once	TRBV5-1	TRBJ2-3
SVSGLGTDTQY	NA	TRBV29-1	TRBJ2-3
ASSPRQGRSQGSGANVLT	NA	TRBV27	TRBJ2-6
ASSPRTGSYNEQF	NA	TRBV7-8	TRBJ2-1
ASSPGGGNTEAF	NA	TRBV5-1	TRBJ1-1
ASSLVQGADSPLH	few	TRBV5-1	TRBJ1-6
ASSQDRGLAPRNEQF	NA	TRBV14	TRBJ2-1
ASSLIGLAGAEQF	once	TRBV11-1	TRBJ2-1
ASSSDRGNTEAF	NA	TRBV7-9	TRBJ1-1
ASSESLGQGGYGYT	NA	TRBV25-1	TRBJ1-2